The next 14 T cell receptor beta chains were all read from a single sample in a study of T cells in Graves' hyperthyroidism and ophthalmopathy (dated by TCRdb to between 2018 and 2020). Library method: multiplex PCR. TCRdb names Illumina HiSeq 2000 as the instrument used. TCR beta CDR3 regions were amplified from RNA transcripts. The TCR CDR3 was subjected to a first round of RT-PCR using the HTBI primer set and the Qiagen OneStep RT-PCR kit. In TCRdb, the public reads were trimmed at Q25 with fastp and aligned with MiXCR, with productive beta chains retained. Rows with one shared CDR3 protein collapse into an entry with the most common genes and DNA. The sample table shows around 600,000 distinct CDR3 sequences, and 14% are seen once. The ten largest clones capture around 7% of the sample. Sequencing used blood. The receptors come from a woman aged 18-29 years with Graves' ophthalmopathy.

This clonotype was counted many times. The CDR3 DNA reads as TGTGCCACCAGCAGAGACCGGGACGGAATCTCCTACGAGCAGTACTTC. It is translated as CATSRDRDGISYEQYF. The rearrangement links TRBV15 to TRBJ2-7; D could derive from TRBD1 or TRBD2 (5 bases each). This CDR3 spans 16 amino acids. Germline V gene data show CDR1 as LNHNV and CDR2 as YYDKDF (reference sequence). The V end was cut by 0 bases, the J end by 0 bases, with 12 bases between.

The rearrangement links TRBV10-3 to TRBJ2-7; D is uncertain. V was shortened by 3 bases and J by 0 bases, with 12 bases between the two germline ends. CDR1 and CDR2 (germline): ENHRY, SYGVKD. The length of the CDR3 is 15 residues. This CDR3 is CAISETPGRSYEQYF. The DNA for the CDR3 is TGTGCCATCAGTGAAACCCCCGGACGCTCCTACGAGCAGTACTTC.

This clonotype was seen at least ten times. Here the CDR3 reads CASSLKDLGYGYTF. As DNA, the CDR3 is TGTGCCAGCAGTTTAAAGGACCTGGGCTATGGCTACACCTTC. The rearrangement links TRBV12-3 or TRBV12-4 to TRBJ1-2; no reliable D call. CDR3 length equals 14 residues. With 2 bases removed from V and 4 bases from J, the gap between germline ends came to 11 bases.

This clonotype was recorded at least ten times. The gene calls are TRBV12-3 or TRBV12-4 and TRBJ1-3; no reliable D call. Deletions cut 10 bases from V and 4 bases from J, with 11 bases between. The CDR3 sequence is 12 residues long. CDR3 sequence (DNA): TGTGCCACCATACCGGGGGGAAACACCATATATTTT. Its protein is CATIPGGNTIYF.

CDR3 DNA: TGTGCCAGCTCACCATCGGGCGGCGGGACGGAGACCGGGGAGCTGTTTTTT. This translates into CASSPSGGGTETGELFF. This chain links TRBV18 with TRBJ2-2; possibly TRBD2 for D (6 bases). Germline V CDR1 and CDR2: KGHSH, LQKENI. The V end lost 2 bases, the J end lost 5 bases, and 18 bases lay between the germline ends. CDR3 length: 17 amino acids.

This clonotype has more than one count but fewer than ten. This rearrangement joins TRBV25-1 to TRBJ2-1; the D is unclear. CDR1 and CDR2 from the germline V gene are MGHDK and SYGVNS. V was clipped by 10 bases and J by 2 bases, with 12 bases between them. The CDR3 has 13 residues. The CDR3 DNA follows: TGTGCCAATAGGAAAGAGGCCTACAATGAGCAGTTCTTC. Protein sequence: CANRKEAYNEQFF.

The sample holds many counts of this clonotype. This chain connects TRBV28 to TRBJ2-7, with 7 positions matching TRBD2. The CDR3 is made up of 15 amino acids. J was trimmed by 0 bases and V by 3 bases; bases with no gene match: 5. Germline V lookup: CDR1 MDHEN, CDR2 SYDVKM. The CDR3 protein is CASSLGTTYSYEQYF. CDR3 nucleotide sequence: TGTGCCAGCAGTTTGGGGACTACCTACTCCTACGAGCAGTACTTC.

In its sample, this clonotype was seen many times. The chain employs TRBV11-2 and TRBJ1-1; TRBD1 matches at 7 bases. CDR3 length equals 15 residues. CDR1 and CDR2 (germline): SGHAT, FQNNGV. V shed 6 bases, J shed 0 bases, and the junction held 7 bases outside the gene matches. CDR3 in DNA: TGTGCCAGCAGTCCAAACAGGGGATTGAACACTGAAGCTTTCTTT. Translation gives CASSPNRGLNTEAFF.

Only a few counts were recorded for this clonotype. The chain recombines TRBV5-1 with TRBJ2-6; the match to TRBD2 covers 9 bases. The junction had 8 bases not matched to a gene; V was cut back by 6 bases and J by 4 bases. The germline V gene encodes CDR1 SGHRS and CDR2 YFSETQ. The length of the CDR3 is 16 residues. DNA for the CDR3: TGCGCCAGCATGAACTACAGCGGGAGGGGGGCCAACGTCCTGACTTTC. Translation: CASMNYSGRGANVLTF.

This clonotype was observed many times. The chain couples TRBV24-1 to TRBJ2-1, with TRBD2 identical over 12 bases. Germline assignment: CDR1 KGHDR and CDR2 SFDVKD. Unmatched junction bases numbered 3, after V lost 4 bases and J lost 6 bases. The CDR3 contains 15 residues. CDR3 in DNA: TGTGCCACCAGTGACCCGGGACTAGCGGGCAATGAGCAGTTCTTC. Residues: CATSDPGLAGNEQFF.

This clonotype was seen ten or more times. The chain is built from TRBV20-1 and TRBJ2-3, with D hard to call. Trimming took 5 bases from V and 6 from J, leaving 15 bases between them. The CDR3 sequence is 13 residues long. The germline V gene has CDR1 DFQATT and CDR2 SNEGSKA (reference sequence). The chain's CDR3 is CSAVTNSGDTQYF. CDR3 DNA sequence: TGCAGTGCTGTTACTAACAGTGGGGATACGCAGTATTTT.

This clonotype was counted many times. V and J are TRBV27 and TRBJ1-1, with D perhaps TRBD1 (6 bases). This CDR3 spans 14 amino acids. Germline V gene sequence: CDR1 MNHEY, CDR2 SMNVEV (reference sequence). The V and J ends lost 6 bases and 0 bases respectively, with 11 bases between them. The CDR3 DNA sequence: TGTGCCAGCAGCGGTGACAGGTTGAACACTGAAGCTTTCTTT. Translated: CASSGDRLNTEAFF.

Many counts were recorded for this clonotype. The J gene is TRBJ1-1, the V gene TRBV7-9; tentatively, D is TRBD1 (6 bases). Germline CDR1 SEHNR, CDR2 FQNEAQ (reference sequence). There are 16 residues in the CDR3. The V and J ends lost 2 bases and 1 base respectively, with 14 bases between them. DNA of the CDR3: TGTGCCAGCAGCTTATTGGGGGCAAAGGGGAACACTGAAGCTTTCTTT. It yields the protein CASSLLGAKGNTEAFF.

The chain carries TRBV2 and TRBJ2-5; D call uncertain. Germline CDR1 SNHLY, CDR2 FYNNEI. The CDR3 sequence is 15 residues long. V lost 0 bases, J lost 2 bases, and 10 bases lay in between. CDR3 in amino acids: CASSEAVVRQETQYF. DNA of the CDR3: TGTGCCAGCAGTGAAGCGGTGGTGAGACAAGAGACCCAGTACTTC.